This T cell receptor (beta chain) was recovered during a study of shared clonotypes between healthy human individuals. At the level of the study: Samples came from two female and a few male donors aged 18 to 49.

Germline V CDR1 and CDR2: MDHEN, SYDVKM. V lost 7 bases, J lost 3 bases, and 6 bases stayed unmatched. The CDR3 loop spans 14 amino acids. Samples underwent the assay at deep level. It was across several immunoSEQ plates that each subset's genomic DNA was evenly split. The protocol was immunoSEQ multiplex PCR, while the TCRdb copy is restricted to in-frame clones and leaves out a portion. The sample records 1,400,000 or so clones, 98% being singletons. The source material was naive CD4+ T cells sorted from blood. Subset here: CD45RA+ positively selected. J is TRBJ2-3 and V is TRBV28; 8 nucleotides match TRBD2. This TCR was recovered from a man aged 25 to 45 in good health. In DNA form, the CDR3 reads TGTGCCAGCAAGGTAGCGGGAACGACAGATACGCAGTATTTT. Its protein product is CASKVAGTTDTQYF.